This TCR beta chain emerged from a study of T cell repertoires in cytomegalovirus infection. For the study at large: Used in the study were CMV epitopes, some recently identified and HLA-C-restricted, others well-studied and HLA-B-restricted. Public TCR beta signature analysis indicated the presence of both CMV infection and matching HLA type.

Germline CDR1 WSHSY, CDR2 SAAADI. With 8 bases clipped from V and 5 bases from J, the junction kept 10 bases outside the gene matches. CDR3 length: 14 residues. Points on this clonotype: What it binds is unknown.

The study's findings and limits: There were HLA-C-restricted CMV-specific TCR beta clonotypes dominating the ex vivo response.

MiXCR was run by TCRdb on the reads, yielding one entry per CDR3 protein. This sample yields about 830,000 distinct CDR3 sequences, of which about 31% are seen a single time; around an eighth belongs to the top ten. This receptor was obtained from a human donor in good health (CMV status not recorded). Some clones in this sample may be carry-over from other donors' samples. This chain connects TRBV10-2 to TRBJ2-7, with 9 bases lining up with TRBD1. The input for sequencing was cultured CD8+ T cells from PBMCs, taken from culture after CMV antigen stimulation. CDR3 residues: CASQGPDRGHEQYF. CDR3 DNA: TGCGCCAGCCAAGGCCCGGACAGGGGCCACGAGCAGTACTTC.